This T cell receptor beta chain was observed in a study of vaccination effects on CD4 cells after COVID-19. ViraFEST used viral peptide pools to expand antigen-specific CD4+ T cells before sequencing. Following culture for approximately ten days, CD4+ T cells were isolated. As their vaccination, participants received two doses of either BNT162b2 or mRNA-1273. Among the vaccine recipients, none had a prior SARS-CoV-2 infection, and nucleocapsid antibodies were negative. Germline CDR1 SGHAT, CDR2 FQNNGV. This CDR3 has 19 residues. Germline trimming cut 4 bases from V and 0 bases from J; bases unmatched to any gene: 10. Sequenced by immunoSEQ multiplex PCR; TCRdb stores in-frame clones only, minus some. This sample has approximately 29,000 clones, with about 73% found just once. This clone was recorded only once. The antigen is not known.

This TCR derives from a human donor who received a COVID-19 vaccine. The V call is TRBV11-2, the J call TRBJ1-6; 9 bases map to TRBD1. The sequenced sample was CD4+ T cells from PBMCs cultured with HCoV-NL63 spike peptides, obtained after COVID-19 vaccination. Here the CDR3 reads CASSSNRDRVSSYNSPLHF. The CDR3 DNA is TGTGCCAGCAGCTCGAACCGGGACAGGGTGAGCTCCTATAATTCACCCCTCCACTTT. The whole variable domain, filled in from reference TRBV11-2 and TRBJ1-6, reads EAGVAQSPRYKIIEKRQSVAFWCNPISGHATLYWYQQILGQGPKLLIQFQNNGVVDDSQLPKDRFSAERLKGVDSTLKIQPAKLEDSAVYLCASSSNRDRVSSYNSPLHFGNGTRLTVT.